This T cell receptor (beta chain) was recorded in a study of metastatic and nonmetastatic thyroid tumors. The germline CDR1 and CDR2 sequences are MNHNS and SASEGT. The J segment lost 3 bases and the V segment lost 8 bases, leaving 12 bases of the junction unmatched. CDR3 length equals 15 residues. Study observations and caveats: Malignant thyroid tumors reportedly exceeded benign nodules significantly in TCR beta diversity, with the difference appearing in blood and tumor.

Via MiXCR, TCRdb re-called the PCR reads. The profile covers roughly 40,000 clones, with 17% appearing a single time and less than 7.5% taken by the ten largest. Turning to this clone: Antigen unknown.

Nobody among the patients had been given any treatment before thyroid surgery. The V and J genes are TRBV6-1 and TRBJ2-7; 8 bases are a match to TRBD1. This TCR derives from a male donor with papillary thyroid cancer or a benign thyroid nodule (not recorded which). Some clones in this sample may be carry-over from other donors' samples. The sample consisted of blood. CDR3 DNA sequence: TGTGCCAGCCATATCTACCCCGGGACAGGCTACGAGCAGTACTTC. Translation gives CASHIYPGTGYEQYF.